This TCR beta chain stems from a study of T cells in Graves' hyperthyroidism and ophthalmopathy (dated by TCRdb to the late 2010s). Study-wide context: Peripheral blood was collected at initial diagnosis, before any treatment. The 90 or so discovery patients were randomly split 7:3 into training and test sets. The paper reports TCR Vbeta CDR3 sequencing of fewer than 150 peripheral blood samples: some 44 ophthalmopathy, approximately 74 hyperthyroidism and around 17 progressor patients. Thyroid tissue and blood T-cell repertoires from about six Graves' hyperthyroidism patients were also compared in the study. A discovery cohort of around 98 patients, approximately 45 with Graves' ophthalmopathy and 55 to 60 with stable Graves' hyperthyroidism, was used to find distinguishing TCR V-J signatures. Prospective prediction of ophthalmopathy was tested in an independent validation cohort consisting of about 19 hyperthyroidism patients and more than 15 patients who later progressed to ophthalmopathy. Following sampling, methimazole starting at 30 mg daily was given to hyperthyroidism patients, and high-dose intravenous methylprednisolone was given to ophthalmopathy patients.

Moderately to severely active disease, a Clinical Activity Score of at least 3, a NOSPECS grade of at least 4, and a duration under 3 months were present in ophthalmopathy patients. Exclusion was applied to patients with uncontrolled infections, other autoimmune diseases, pregnancy or lactation. Diagnoses were established on the basis of clinical symptoms, serum thyroxine and TRAb, thyroid ultrasound, and orbital computed tomography. PBMCs were isolated from 10 ml of fresh peripheral blood by Ficoll-Paque density gradient centrifugation. Total RNA was extracted with Trizol reagent, and quality was checked on an Agilent 2100 Bioanalyzer. On the study overall, not on this receptor specifically: In validation, the model predicted progression to ophthalmopathy a median of approximately 6.6 months before onset, with roughly 70% sensitivity and 72.22% specificity. No statistical method was used to fix the sample size in advance, and group allocation was not hidden from the investigators. A model built on a 13 V-J signature distinguished ophthalmopathy from stable hyperthyroidism, reaching roughly 88% sensitivity and around 81% specificity in cross-validation and 80%/75% in testing. Most expanded thyroid clonotypes (frequency above 0.001) were also found in blood, which suggests that blood repertoires may mirror thyroid immune responses.

Per the germline V gene (reference sequence), LNHNV is the CDR1 and YYDKDF is the CDR2. Reading from cysteine to phenylalanine, the CDR3 counts 13 amino acids. The only DNA kept is the CDR3, 39 bases in frame from the first base. In this sample, this clonotype turned up a few times. The specificity of this receptor is unknown. Base qualities are not at hand, and no much larger clone is one base apart. The TCR beta CDR3 regions were amplified from the RNA transcripts. The TCR CDR3 was subjected to a first round of RT-PCR using the HTBI primer set and the Qiagen OneStep RT-PCR kit. The libraries were constructed in a second round of multiplex PCR and then size-selected and purified. Sequencing of the libraries was done on an Illumina HiSeq2000 using paired-end 100 bp reads. From the authors' description of their analysis: SOAPnuke was used to process the raw data, throwing out any read that contained adapters or uncalled bases, had a mean Phred below 15, or lacked an exact constant-primer or identifier match. High-quality paired reads were merged with COPE v1.2.5, and unique nucleotide sequences were defined as clonotypes. MiTCR v1.1 was used to align clonotypes to the IMGT TRBV, TRBD and TRBJ reference segments. The analysis included only V-J combinations with a frequency above 0.0001, which together covered around 99% of the repertoires. A TCS score was defined as the ratio between F50 (clonal expansion) and ExV (chaos), using BLOSUM62-based TCRdist between CDR3 peptides within each V-J. Welch's t-statistics and random forest reduced around 550 V-J features to 10 to 15, which were used in a naive Bayes classifier (R e1071). TCRdb applied fastp at Q25 and MiXCR to the public reads, then kept only in-frame beta chains. CDR3 protein sequences are deduplicated, and each keeps its most common genes and DNA. The authors' filters were not applied to this entry. The sample table shows 660,000 or so distinct CDR3 sequences, and roughly 20% are seen once. The ten largest clones capture 30% to 40% of the sample.

This chain is built from TRBV15 and TRBJ2-3; TRBD1 is possibly the D segment (7 matching bases). The sequencing sample was made of blood. This TCR came from a man between 25 and 39 years old with Graves' ophthalmopathy. Here is the DNA: TGTGCTACCCAGGGGGGAAGCACAGATACGCAGTATTTT. Its amino acids are CATQGGSTDTQYF.